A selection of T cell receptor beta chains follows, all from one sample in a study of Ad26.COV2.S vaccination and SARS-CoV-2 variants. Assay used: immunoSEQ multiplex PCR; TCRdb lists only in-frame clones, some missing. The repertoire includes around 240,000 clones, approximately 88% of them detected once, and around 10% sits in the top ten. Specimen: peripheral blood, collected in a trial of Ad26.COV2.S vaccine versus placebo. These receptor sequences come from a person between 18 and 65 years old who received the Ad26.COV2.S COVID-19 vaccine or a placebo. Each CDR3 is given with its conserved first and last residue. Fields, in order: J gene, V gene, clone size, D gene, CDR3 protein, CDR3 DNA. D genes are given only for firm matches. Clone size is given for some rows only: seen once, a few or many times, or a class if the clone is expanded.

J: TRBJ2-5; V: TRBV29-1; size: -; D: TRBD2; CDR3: CSVEDWLAGGTETQYF; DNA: TGCAGCGTTGAAGATTGGCTAGCGGGAGGGACGGAGACCCAGTACTTC
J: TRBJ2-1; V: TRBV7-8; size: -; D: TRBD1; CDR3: CASSLAGWTGGNEQFF; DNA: TGTGCCAGCAGCTTAGCGGGGTGGACAGGGGGGAATGAGCAGTTCTTC
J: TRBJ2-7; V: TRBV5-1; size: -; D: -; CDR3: CASAGTLYEQYF; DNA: TGCGCCAGCGCGGGGACTCTCTACGAGCAGTACTTC
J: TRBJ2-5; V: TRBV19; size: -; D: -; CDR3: CASSSQGWEETQYF; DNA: TGTGCCAGTAGTAGTCAGGGTTGGGAGGAGACCCAGTACTTC
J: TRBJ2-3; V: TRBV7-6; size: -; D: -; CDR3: CASSLAGGHTDTQYF; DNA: TGTGCCAGCAGCTTAGCTGGCGGACACACAGATACGCAGTATTTT
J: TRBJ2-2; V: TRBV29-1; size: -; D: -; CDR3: CSVEAGGTGIGELFF; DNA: TGCAGCGTTGAAGCGGGCGGAACTGGGATCGGGGAGCTGTTTTTT
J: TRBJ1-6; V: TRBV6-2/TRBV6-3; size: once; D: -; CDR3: CASSYFWASYNSPLHF; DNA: TGTGCCAGCAGTTACTTCTGGGCCTCCTATAATTCACCCCTCCACTTT
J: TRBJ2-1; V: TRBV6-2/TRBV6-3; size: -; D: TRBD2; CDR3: CASTPASGNEQFF; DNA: TGTGCCAGCACCCCCGCTAGCGGCAATGAGCAGTTCTTC
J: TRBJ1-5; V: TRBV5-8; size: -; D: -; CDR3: CASSLGAGKGNQPQHF; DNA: TGTGCCAGCAGCTTGGGAGCAGGGAAGGGCAATCAGCCCCAGCATTTT
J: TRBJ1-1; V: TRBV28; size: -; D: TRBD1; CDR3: CASSFRAGGGTEAFF; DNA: TGTGCCAGCAGTTTTCGGGCAGGGGGCGGCACTGAAGCTTTCTTT
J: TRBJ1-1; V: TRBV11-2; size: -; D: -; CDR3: CASSPLSYTEAFF; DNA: TGTGCCAGCAGCCCGCTCAGTTACACTGAAGCTTTCTTT
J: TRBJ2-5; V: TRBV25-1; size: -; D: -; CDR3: CASSEQGRIQETQYF; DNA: TGTGCCAGCAGTGAACAGGGACGAATCCAAGAGACCCAGTACTTC
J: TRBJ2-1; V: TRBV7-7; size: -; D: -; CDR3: CASSQTGSSYNEQFF; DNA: TGTGCTAGCAGCCAGACTGGCAGCTCCTACAATGAGCAGTTCTTC
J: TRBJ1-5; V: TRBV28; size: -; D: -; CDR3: CASRSVVGDNQPQHF; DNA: TGTGCCAGCAGATCAGTTGTAGGGGATAATCAGCCCCAGCATTTT
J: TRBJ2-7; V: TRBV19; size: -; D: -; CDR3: CASSIAGYEQYF; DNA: TGTGCCAGTAGTATAGCAGGATACGAGCAGTACTTC
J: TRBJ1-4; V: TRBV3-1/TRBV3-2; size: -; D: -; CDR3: CASSQEPGPKPVF; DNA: TGTGCCAGCAGCCAAGAGCCAGGCCCAAAACCGGTTTTT
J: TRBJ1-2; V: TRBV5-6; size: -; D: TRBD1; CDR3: CASSLSRGTYGYTF; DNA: TGTGCCAGCAGTCTTAGCAGGGGGACCTATGGCTACACCTTC
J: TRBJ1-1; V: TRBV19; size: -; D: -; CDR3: CASSIPQGNTEAFF; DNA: TGTGCCAGTAGTATCCCGCAGGGGAACACTGAAGCTTTCTTT
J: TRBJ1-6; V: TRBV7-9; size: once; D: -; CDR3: CASSPDGGVYNSPLHF; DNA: TGTGCCAGCAGCCCCGACGGAGGGGTTTATAATTCACCCCTCCACTTT
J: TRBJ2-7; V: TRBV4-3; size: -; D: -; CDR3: CASSQAGLSCEQYF; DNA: TGCGCCAGCAGCCAGGCGGGTCTTAGCTGCGAGCAGTACTTC
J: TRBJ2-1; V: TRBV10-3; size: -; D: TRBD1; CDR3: CAISGDRKGEQFF; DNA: TGTGCCATCAGTGGGGACAGAAAGGGTGAGCAGTTCTTC
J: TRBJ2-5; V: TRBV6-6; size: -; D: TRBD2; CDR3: CATLGGREETQYF; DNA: TGTGCCACCCTCGGAGGGAGGGAAGAGACCCAGTACTTC
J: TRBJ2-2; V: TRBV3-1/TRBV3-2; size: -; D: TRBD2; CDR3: CASSVRLAGVNAGELFF; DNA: TGTGCCAGCAGCGTTCGACTAGCGGGAGTGAATGCCGGGGAGCTGTTTTTT
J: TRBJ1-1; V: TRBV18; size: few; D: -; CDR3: CASSPLSQGNTEAFF; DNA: TGTGCCAGCTCACCACTGTCGCAGGGTAACACTGAAGCTTTCTTT
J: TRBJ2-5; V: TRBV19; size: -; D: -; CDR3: CATRRGGQETQYF; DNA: TGTGCCACTCGAAGGGGGGGCCAAGAGACCCAGTACTTC
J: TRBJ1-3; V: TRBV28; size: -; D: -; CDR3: CAGEGGPAGNTIYF; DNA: TGTGCCGGCGAGGGGGGACCCGCAGGAAACACCATATATTTT
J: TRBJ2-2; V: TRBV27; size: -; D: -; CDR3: CASSFVLQGELFF; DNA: TGTGCCAGCAGTTTCGTACTCCAAGGGGAGCTGTTTTTT
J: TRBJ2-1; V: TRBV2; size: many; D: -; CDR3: CASSRDISYNEQFF; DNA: TGTGCCAGCAGCCGGGACATTAGCTACAATGAGCAGTTCTTC
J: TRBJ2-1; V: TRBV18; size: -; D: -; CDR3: CASSPLNSPYNEQFF; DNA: TGTGCCAGCTCACCACTGAACAGTCCCTACAATGAGCAGTTCTTC
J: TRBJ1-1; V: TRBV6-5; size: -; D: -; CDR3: CASSYNSEAFF; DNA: TGTGCCAGCAGTTACAACTCTGAAGCTTTCTTT
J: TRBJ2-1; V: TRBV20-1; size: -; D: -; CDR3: CSARGPGEQFF; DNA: TGCAGTGCTAGAGGGCCGGGGGAGCAGTTCTTC
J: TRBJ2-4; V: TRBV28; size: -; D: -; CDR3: CASSLSGIGKSKNIQYF; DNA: TGTGCCAGCAGTTTATCAGGCATTGGTAAATCCAAAAACATTCAGTACTTC